These T cell receptor beta chains were read from a single sample in a study of T cell responses to AZD1222 COVID-19 vaccine. Assay used: immunoSEQ multiplex PCR; TCRdb lists only in-frame clones, some missing. This table has around 96,000 clones, about 82% appearing once. Here the sequenced sample was peripheral blood, taken 28 days after the second AZD1222 dose. The receptors stem from an adult who received the AZD1222 COVID-19 vaccine. Both conserved end residues are part of each CDR3.

v_gene,CDR3aa
TRBV28,CATKFPGLGEQFF
TRBV7-2,CASIPGAGGYGYTF
TRBV27,CASSLGSPSETQYF
TRBV5-4,CASSWNTGELFF
TRBV3-1/TRBV3-2,CASSQRGGAGELFF
TRBV5-8,CASSFRTEQFF
TRBV28,CASAGGGTDTQYF
TRBV7-9,CASSFGQAGNTIYF
TRBV2,CASAFQGTINEKLFF
TRBV19,CASSARDRGRNEQFF
TRBV5-4,CASSLEPRGQETQYF
TRBV5-6,CASSPDVGGRDGYTF
TRBV6-5,CASSPTGRGEAFF
TRBV18,CASSRDSGGPNEQFF
TRBV4-2,CASSQDPSYNGNTGELFF
TRBV6-1,CASSDHGSRRQPQHF
TRBV28,CASRTTTGGYEQYF
TRBV7-3,CASSSPNTDTQYF
TRBV5-6,CASSSVLVSRNTEAFF
TRBV20-1,CSTIYYGYTF
TRBV6-6,CASRQGASSNQPQHF
TRBV19,CASSIDRGGLNTEAFF
TRBV7-6,CASSGWGSLADTQYF
TRBV4-1,CASSPRGLSYEQYF
TRBV5-1,CASSDLPTSGGTDTQYF
TRBV30,CAWSPTGGREAFF
TRBV6-4,CASSPGVSGANVLTF
TRBV18,CASSRAGDTEAFF
TRBV15,CATSRGAGTGNSPLHF
TRBV9,CASSVDPGTSGELFF
TRBV7-2,CASSLSPWEVQETQYF
TRBV7-6,CASSLEGEGNTIYF
TRBV4-3,CASSREGAQSPLHF
TRBV6-6,CASSYTRQGNTEAFF
TRBV15,CATSRDRQKETQYF
TRBV19,CASGRTGSTYEQYF
TRBV4-3,CASSQEGTAGGYTF
TRBV5-4,CASTLGIRAISEAFF
TRBV7-2,CASSLAGGAGNTIYF
TRBV7-2,CASTTGVAGTQYF
TRBV30,CAWSEGGARYEQYF